Listed here are 25 T cell receptor beta chains from one sample, sequenced in a study of blood T cell repertoires in COVID-19. Data came from immunoSEQ multiplex PCR; TCRdb stores just in-frame clones and leaves some out. Seen here are roughly 66,000 clones, around 82% observed once, and the top ten hold about 7%. Sequencing was done on a sample of peripheral blood. All receptors derive from a man between 60 and 70 years old with acute or convalescent COVID-19.

The chain employs TRBV30 and TRBJ2-2; TRBD1 is a possible D gene (5 bases). Germline loops: CDR1 GTSNPN, CDR2 SVGIG (reference sequence). The CDR3 spans 17 residues. V was clipped by 3 bases and J by 0 bases, with 17 bases between them. CDR3 nucleotides: TGTGCCTGGAGGGACAAACAAGGCCGCGCGAACACCGGGGAGCTGTTTTTT. This encodes CAWRDKQGRANTGELFF.

This clone was seen just once. The gene calls are TRBV30 and TRBJ1-4; no firm D call. With 4 bases removed from V and 0 bases from J, the gap between germline ends came to 9 bases. The CDR3 contains 14 residues. The germline CDR1 and CDR2 sequences are GTSNPN and SVGIG (reference sequence). The CDR3 here is CAWTRDATNEKLFF. The CDR3 bases are TGTGCCTGGACCCGGGATGCAACTAATGAAAAACTGTTTTTT.

The table lists this clone with a count of one. The chain uses TRBV6-5 and TRBJ1-3, with D perhaps matching TRBD1 (6 bases). Per germline, CDR1 MNHEY and CDR2 SVGAGI. V was trimmed by 5 bases and J by 1 base, leaving 12 bases between them. The CDR3 runs 15 residues. The chain's CDR3 is CASSTTGFSGNTIYF. The CDR3 region has the DNA TGTGCCAGCAGTACCACAGGGTTTTCTGGAAACACCATATATTTT.

J is TRBJ1-5 and V is TRBV30; D possibly corresponds to TRBD1 (5 bases). CDR3 size: 14 residues. CDR1 and CDR2 from the germline V gene are GTSNPN and SVGIG (reference sequence). Trimming shortened V by 1 base and J by 7 bases, and 14 bases separated the two germline ends. This CDR3 reads CAWSEGALTQPQHF. DNA of the CDR3: TGTGCCTGGAGTGAAGGGGCTCTTACCCAGCCCCAGCATTTT.

This sequence joins TRBV7-2 and TRBJ1-5; 9 positions agree with TRBD1. V shed 3 bases, J shed 4 bases, and the junction held 4 bases outside the gene matches. This CDR3 is 15 amino acids long. Germline lookup yields CDR1 SGHTA and CDR2 FQGNSA. The CDR3 region has the DNA TGTGCCAGCAGCTTGACGGGGACAGGGAATCAGCCCCAGCATTTT. Its protein product is CASSLTGTGNQPQHF.

The J gene is TRBJ2-2, the V gene TRBV4-1, with D perhaps TRBD1 (6 bases). Germline V gene sequence: CDR1 MGHRA, CDR2 YSYEKL. CDR3 size: 18 residues. Deletions cut 0 bases from V and 8 bases from J, with 22 bases between. The CDR3 sequence: CASSQDLIGTRTIGELFF. In DNA form, the CDR3 reads TGCGCCAGCAGCCAAGATCTTATTGGGACAAGGACGATTGGGGAGCTGTTTTTT.

The V call is TRBV7-2, the J call TRBJ2-5; unclear D gene. The CDR3 is made up of 15 amino acids. The V and J ends lost 6 bases and 4 bases respectively, with 18 bases between them. Germline V CDR1 and CDR2: SGHTA, FQGNSA. Here the CDR3 reads CASRQVRETRETQYF. CDR3 in DNA: TGTGCCAGCAGACAAGTCAGAGAGACTCGAGAGACCCAGTACTTC.

J is TRBJ2-2 and V is TRBV12-3 or TRBV12-4; a weak D match, TRBD1 (6 bases). This CDR3 region has 13 residues. The germline V and J ends were trimmed by 4 bases and 3 bases, with 6 bases remaining between them. The CDR3 sequence: CASSYRDTGELFF. The CDR3 region has the DNA TGTGCCAGCAGTTACAGGGACACCGGGGAGCTGTTTTTT.

The V call is TRBV2, the J call TRBJ1-1; unclear D gene. The CDR3 totals 12 residues. CDR1 SNHLY and CDR2 FYNNEI come from the germline V gene. The V end was cut by 7 bases, the J end by 5 bases, with 11 bases between. The CDR3 loop reads CASTAESTEAFF. In nucleotides, the CDR3 is TGTGCCAGCACCGCGGAAAGTACTGAAGCTTTCTTT.

V usage is TRBV27 and J usage is TRBJ2-2, with TRBD2 as a possible D gene (5 bases). V lost 5 bases to trimming and J lost 5 bases, with 18 bases between them. There are 16 residues in the CDR3. Germline V gene sequence: CDR1 MNHEY, CDR2 SMNVEV (reference sequence). The CDR3 DNA sequence: TGTGCCAGCAGTCAGGACCTACTAAGAGGGACCGGGGAGCTGTTTTTT. It yields the protein CASSQDLLRGTGELFF.

DNA of the CDR3: TGTGCCAGCAGTGGGGAGAAATCCTACGAGCAGTACTTC. Its protein is CASSGEKSYEQYF. V gene TRBV2 combines with J gene TRBJ2-7; D is perhaps TRBD2 (5 bases). In germline, CDR1 is SNHLY, CDR2 FYNNEI. V dropped 4 bases and J dropped 1 base, with 8 bases sitting between them. This CDR3 contains 13 residues.

The rearrangement joins TRBV11-3 to TRBJ1-1; possible D gene TRBD1, 6 bases. The V and J ends lost 3 bases and 6 bases respectively, with 8 bases between them. The CDR3 has 12 residues. Germline V gene data show CDR1 as SGHNT and CDR2 as YENEEA. This CDR3 is CASSFKGAEAFF. The DNA of the CDR3 is TGTGCCAGCAGCTTTAAGGGGGCTGAAGCTTTCTTT.

The rearrangement uses TRBV11-2 and TRBJ1-2; 9 bases agree with TRBD1. The trim removed 5 bases at V and 3 bases at J, leaving 4 bases unmatched. The CDR3 covers 14 residues. Germline lookup yields CDR1 SGHAT and CDR2 FQNNGV. In nucleotides, the CDR3 is TGTGCCAGCAGCCAAGGACAGGGGTACTATGGCTACACCTTC. Protein product: CASSQGQGYYGYTF.

This clone was detected only once. Written as DNA, the CDR3 is TGTGCCAGCAGCTTAACAGATAGCAATCAGCCCCAGCATTTT. Protein product: CASSLTDSNQPQHF. The chain combines TRBV7-2 with TRBJ1-5; D remains ambiguous. The germline gives CDR1 SGHTA, CDR2 FQGNSA. The CDR3 contains 14 residues. The ends were cut back, 2 bases at V and 0 bases at J, with 5 bases in the middle.

This chain links TRBV7-9 with TRBJ1-4; 10 nucleotides agree with TRBD1. This CDR3 is built from 18 residues. Trimming took 4 bases from V and 6 from J; bases not matched to a gene: 14. Germline V CDR1 and CDR2: SEHNR, FQNEAQ (reference sequence). CDR3 region: CASSSGTGDWFRHEKLFF. DNA for the CDR3: TGTGCCAGCAGCTCCGGGACAGGGGATTGGTTTAGGCATGAAAAACTGTTTTTT. Full variable domain (outside the CDR3, taken from reference TRBV7-9 and TRBJ1-4): DTGVSQNPRHKITKRGQNVTFRCDPISEHNRLYWYRQTLGQGPEFLTYFQNEAQLEKSRLLSDRFSAERPKGSFSTLEIQRTEQGDSAMYLCASSSGTGDWFRHEKLFFGSGTQLSVL.

The chain employs TRBV18 and TRBJ1-2; D gene ambiguous. The germline V gene has CDR1 KGHSH and CDR2 LQKENI. Trimming removed 3 bases from V and 2 bases from J, with 7 bases in between. The CDR3 is 13 amino acids. CDR3 bases: TGTGCCAGCTCACCGGGCAGAAACTATGGCTACACCTTC. It translates to CASSPGRNYGYTF.

The gene calls are TRBV4-3 and TRBJ2-5, with a possible D match to TRBD1 (5 bases). Germline lookup yields CDR1 LGHNA and CDR2 YSLEER. The CDR3 is made up of 19 amino acids. V was cut by 0 bases and J by 2 bases, with 22 bases left in between. The CDR3 DNA reads as TGCGCCAGCAGCCAAGAAAGTAGGGGCGCCCCCTTACCGCAAGAGACCCAGTACTTC. It specifies CASSQESRGAPLPQETQYF.

The chain recombines TRBV11-2 with TRBJ2-7, with a weak D call TRBD2 (7 bases). Trimming took off 5 bases at V and 3 bases at J, with 20 bases between the two ends. This CDR3 region has 16 residues. Germline CDR1 and CDR2: SGHAT and FQNNGV. CDR3 protein: CASSPQGGRMVYEQYV. The CDR3 DNA sequence: TGTGCCAGCAGCCCACAGGGAGGGAGAATGGTCTACGAGCAGTACGTC.

V gene TRBV3-1 (or the pseudogene TRBV3-2) combines with J gene TRBJ2-2, with 8 bases fitting TRBD2. Germline CDR1 reads LGHDT; CDR2 reads YNNKEL (reference sequence). Germline trimming cut 1 base from V and 5 bases from J; bases unmatched to any gene: 6. This CDR3 is built from 16 residues. DNA of the CDR3: TGTGCCAGCAGCCAAGGTCGGGGGGGGATTACCGGGGAGCTGTTTTTT. Translated: CASSQGRGGITGELFF.

The chain combines TRBV5-1 with TRBJ2-7, with 10 bases aligning to TRBD2. The germline gives CDR1 SGHRS, CDR2 YFSETQ. The CDR3 runs to 15 residues. V dropped 4 bases and J dropped 5; count of bases not matched to a gene: 9. The chain's CDR3 is CASSPTSGGADEQYF. The CDR3 DNA follows: TGCGCCAGCAGCCCTACAAGCGGGGGGGCTGACGAGCAGTACTTC.

This clone was seen a handful of times. The chain joins TRBV7-2 to TRBJ1-2; the match to TRBD1 covers 8 bases. CDR1 is SGHTA and CDR2 is FQGNSA in the germline V gene. The CDR3 has 14 amino acids. The ends lost 1 base at V and 8 bases at J; junction bases unmatched: 6. CDR3 sequence reads: CASSLGGQGFGYTF. Here the CDR3 DNA reads TGTGCCAGCAGCTTAGGAGGACAGGGATTCGGCTACACCTTC.

The J gene is TRBJ1-2, the V gene TRBV5-1; no firm D call. Germline V lookup: CDR1 SGHRS, CDR2 YFSETQ. V was trimmed by 4 bases and J by 2 bases, leaving 9 bases between them. The CDR3 extends over 13 amino acids. The CDR3 DNA is TGCGCCAGCAGCGTGGACGAGAACTATGGCTACACCTTC. Translation gives CASSVDENYGYTF.

The gene calls are TRBV14 and TRBJ1-3; a weak D match, TRBD1 (5 bases). This CDR3 region has 14 residues. Trimming shortened V by 7 bases and J by 4 bases, and 14 bases separated the two germline ends. Per germline, CDR1 SGHDN and CDR2 FVKESK. CDR3 bases: TGTGCCAGCACGTCTGGGGGGATCGGAAACACCATATATTTT. Residues: CASTSGGIGNTIYF. Variable domain in full (rest from reference TRBV14 and TRBJ1-3): EAGVTQFPSHSVIEKGQTVTLRCDPISGHDNLYWYRRVMGKEIKFLLHFVKESKQDESGMPNNRFLAERTGGTYSTLKVQPAELEDSGVYFCASTSGGIGNTIYFGEGSWLTVV.

This clone was found once. The chain combines TRBV15 with TRBJ2-3; 9 bases are shared with TRBD1. CDR1 and CDR2 (germline): LNHNV, YYDKDF (reference sequence). V dropped 3 bases and J dropped 4; count of bases not matched to a gene: 11. The CDR3 totals 17 residues. Written as DNA, the CDR3 is TGTGCCACCAGCAGGATCGGAGGGGGACAGGGCGCAGATACGCAGTATTTT. It yields the protein CATSRIGGGQGADTQYF.

The chain joins TRBV4-3 to TRBJ1-2; no clear D gene. The CDR3 is 15 residues long. Per the germline V gene, CDR1 is LGHNA and CDR2 is YSLEER. Trimming left V 6 bases short and J 1 base short, with 15 bases between. CDR3 protein: CASSPTQTVNYGYTF. The CDR3 DNA follows: TGCGCCAGCAGTCCTACACAGACGGTTAACTATGGCTACACCTTC.